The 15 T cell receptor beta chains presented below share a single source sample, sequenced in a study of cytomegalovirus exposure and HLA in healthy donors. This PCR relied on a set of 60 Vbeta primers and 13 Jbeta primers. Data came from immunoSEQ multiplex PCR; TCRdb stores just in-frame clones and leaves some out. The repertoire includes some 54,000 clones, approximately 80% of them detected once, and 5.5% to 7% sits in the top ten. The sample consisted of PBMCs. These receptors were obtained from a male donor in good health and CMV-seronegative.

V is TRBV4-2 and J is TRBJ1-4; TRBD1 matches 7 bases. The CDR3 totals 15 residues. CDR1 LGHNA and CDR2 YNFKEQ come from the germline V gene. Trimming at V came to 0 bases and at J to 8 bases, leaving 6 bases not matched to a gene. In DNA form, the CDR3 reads TGTGCCAGCAGCCAAGAAAGGGGGCGCGGGGAAAAACTGTTTTTT. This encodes CASSQERGRGEKLFF.

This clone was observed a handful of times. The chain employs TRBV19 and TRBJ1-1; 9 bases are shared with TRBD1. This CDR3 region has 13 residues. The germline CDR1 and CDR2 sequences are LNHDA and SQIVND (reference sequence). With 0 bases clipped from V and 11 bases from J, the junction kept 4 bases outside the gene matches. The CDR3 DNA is TGTGCCAGTAGTATAGATCGGGACAGGGTGGCTTTCTTT. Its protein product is CASSIDRDRVAFF.

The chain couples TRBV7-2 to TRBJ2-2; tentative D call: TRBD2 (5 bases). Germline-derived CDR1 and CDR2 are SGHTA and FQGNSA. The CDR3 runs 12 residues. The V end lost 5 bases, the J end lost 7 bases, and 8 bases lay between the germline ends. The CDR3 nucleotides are TGTGCCAGCAGCCGGACTGTCGGGGAGCTGTTTTTT. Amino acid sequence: CASSRTVGELFF.

CDR3 DNA: TGTGCCAGTAGGGGACAGGGGAATGAAAAACTGTTTTTT. Amino acid sequence: CASRGQGNEKLFF. The chain is built from TRBV19 and TRBJ1-4; 10 bases are a match to TRBD1. V shed 6 bases and J 5 bases; nucleotides not matched to a gene: 0. Germline lookup yields CDR1 LNHDA and CDR2 SQIVND (reference sequence). CDR3 size: 13 residues.

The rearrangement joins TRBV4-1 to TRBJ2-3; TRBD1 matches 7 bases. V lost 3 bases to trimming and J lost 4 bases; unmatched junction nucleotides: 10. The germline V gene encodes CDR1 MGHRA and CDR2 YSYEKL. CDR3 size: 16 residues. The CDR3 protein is CASSQVPGQLADTQYF. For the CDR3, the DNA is TGCGCCAGCAGCCAGGTACCGGGACAGCTGGCAGATACGCAGTATTTT.

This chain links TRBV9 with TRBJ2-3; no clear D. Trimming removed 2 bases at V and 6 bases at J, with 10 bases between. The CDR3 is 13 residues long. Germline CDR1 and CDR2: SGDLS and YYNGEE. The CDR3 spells CASSVMGRDTQYF. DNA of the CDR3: TGTGCCAGCAGCGTTATGGGCCGGGATACGCAGTATTTT.

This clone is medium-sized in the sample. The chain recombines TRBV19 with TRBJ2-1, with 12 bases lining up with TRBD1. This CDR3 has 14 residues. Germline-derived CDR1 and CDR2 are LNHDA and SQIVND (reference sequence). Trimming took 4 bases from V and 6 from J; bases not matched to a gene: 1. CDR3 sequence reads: CASSKGQGANEQFF. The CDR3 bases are TGTGCCAGTAGTAAGGGACAGGGGGCCAATGAGCAGTTCTTC.

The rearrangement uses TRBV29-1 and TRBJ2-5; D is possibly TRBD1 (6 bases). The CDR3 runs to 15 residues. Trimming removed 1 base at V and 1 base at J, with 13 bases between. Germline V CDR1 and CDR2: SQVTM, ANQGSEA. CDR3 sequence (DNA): TGCAGCGTTGAAGGTCAGGGGACCTCCCAAGAGACCCAGTACTTC. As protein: CSVEGQGTSQETQYF.

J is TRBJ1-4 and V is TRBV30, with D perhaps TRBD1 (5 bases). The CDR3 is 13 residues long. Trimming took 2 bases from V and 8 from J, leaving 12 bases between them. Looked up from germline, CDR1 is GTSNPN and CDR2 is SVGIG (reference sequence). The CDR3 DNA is TGTGCCTGGAGTTCAGGGCTAGAGGAAAAACTGTTTTTT. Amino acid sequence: CAWSSGLEEKLFF.

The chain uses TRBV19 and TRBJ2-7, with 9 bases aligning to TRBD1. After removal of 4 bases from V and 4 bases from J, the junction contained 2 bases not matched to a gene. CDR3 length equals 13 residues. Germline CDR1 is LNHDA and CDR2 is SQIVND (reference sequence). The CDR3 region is CASSRDREYEQYF. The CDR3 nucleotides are TGTGCCAGTAGTAGGGACAGGGAATACGAGCAGTACTTC.

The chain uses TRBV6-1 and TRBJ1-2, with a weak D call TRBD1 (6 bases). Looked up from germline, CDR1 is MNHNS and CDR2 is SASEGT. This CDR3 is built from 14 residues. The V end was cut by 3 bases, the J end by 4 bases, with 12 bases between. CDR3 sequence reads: CASSEWGPGYGYTF. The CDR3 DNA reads TGTGCCAGCAGTGAGTGGGGGCCGGGCTATGGCTACACCTTC.

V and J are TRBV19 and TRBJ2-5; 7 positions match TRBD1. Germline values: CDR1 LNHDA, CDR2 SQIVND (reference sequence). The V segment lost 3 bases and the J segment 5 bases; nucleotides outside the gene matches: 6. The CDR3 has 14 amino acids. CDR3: CASSMGDRVETQYF. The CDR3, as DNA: TGTGCCAGTAGTATGGGCGACAGGGTTGAGACCCAGTACTTC.

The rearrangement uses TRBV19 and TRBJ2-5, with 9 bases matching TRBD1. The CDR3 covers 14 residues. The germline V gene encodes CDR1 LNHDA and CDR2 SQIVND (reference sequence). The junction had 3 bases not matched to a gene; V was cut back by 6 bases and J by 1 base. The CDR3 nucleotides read TGTGCCAGTAGAGAGACAGGGGGCCAAGAGACCCAGTACTTC. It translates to CASRETGGQETQYF.

The CDR3 spells CASSATGGVGPKGAFF. In nucleotides, the CDR3 is TGTGCCAGCAGTGCGACGGGGGGAGTGGGGCCAAAGGGGGCTTTCTTT. V is TRBV6-4 and J is TRBJ1-1; the D gene is possibly TRBD1 (5 bases). Per germline, CDR1 MRHNA and CDR2 SNTAGT. CDR3 length: 16 residues. Trimming shortened V by 4 bases and J by 11 bases, and 26 bases separated the two germline ends.

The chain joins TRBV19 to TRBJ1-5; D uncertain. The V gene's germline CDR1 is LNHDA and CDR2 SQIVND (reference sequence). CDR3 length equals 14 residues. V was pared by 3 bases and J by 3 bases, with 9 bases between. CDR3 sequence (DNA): TGTGCCAGTAGTATGACACGGAACAATCAGCCCCAGCATTTT. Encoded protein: CASSMTRNNQPQHF. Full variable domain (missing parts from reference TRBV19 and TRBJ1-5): DGGITQSPKYLFRKEGQNVTLSCEQNLNHDAMYWYRQDPGQGLRLIYYSQIVNDFQKGDIAEGYSVSREKKESFPLTVTSAQKNPTAFYLCASSMTRNNQPQHFGDGTRLSIL.